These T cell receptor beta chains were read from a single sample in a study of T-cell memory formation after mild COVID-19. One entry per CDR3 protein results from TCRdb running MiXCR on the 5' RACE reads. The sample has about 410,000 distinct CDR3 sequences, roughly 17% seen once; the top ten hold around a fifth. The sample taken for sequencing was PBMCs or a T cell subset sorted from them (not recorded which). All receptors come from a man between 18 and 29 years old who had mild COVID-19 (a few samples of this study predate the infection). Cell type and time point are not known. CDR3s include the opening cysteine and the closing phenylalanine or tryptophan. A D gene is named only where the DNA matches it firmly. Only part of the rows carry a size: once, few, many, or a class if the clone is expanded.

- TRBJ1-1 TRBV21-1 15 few CASTTLDSFYTEAFF TGTGCCAGCACCACCCTGGACAGTTTCTACACTGAAGCTTTCTTT
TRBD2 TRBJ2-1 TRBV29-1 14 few CSVEAGTSGGEQFF TGCAGCGTTGAAGCCGGGACTAGCGGGGGGGAGCAGTTCTTC
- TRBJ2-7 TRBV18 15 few CASSPPAGSSYEQYF TGTGCCAGCTCACCACCGGCAGGGAGCTCCTACGAGCAGTACTTC
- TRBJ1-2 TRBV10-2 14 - CASSDPAANYGYTF TGCGCCAGCAGCGACCCCGCAGCTAACTATGGCTACACCTTC
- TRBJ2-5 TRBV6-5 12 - CASRRGVGTQYF TGTGCCAGCAGGCGCGGGGTAGGGACCCAGTACTTC
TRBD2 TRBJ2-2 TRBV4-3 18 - CASSQEAPSGGATGELFF TGCGCCAGCAGCCAAGAAGCGCCGAGCGGGGGGGCTACCGGGGAGCTGTTTTTT
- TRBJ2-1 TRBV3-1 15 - CASSGGPGRYNEQFF TGTGCCAGCAGCGGGGGGCCGGGTCGGTACAATGAGCAGTTCTTC
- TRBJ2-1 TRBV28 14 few CASSFRGSYNEQFF TGTGCCAGCAGTTTTCGGGGCTCCTACAATGAGCAGTTCTTC
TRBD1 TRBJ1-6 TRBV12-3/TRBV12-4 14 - CASSDRVLGSPLHF TGTGCCAGCAGCGACAGGGTTTTAGGTTCACCCCTCCACTTT
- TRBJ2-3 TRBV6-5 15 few CASSSRTLGRDTQYF TGTGCCAGCAGTTCCAGGACTTTGGGAAGAGATACGCAGTATTTT
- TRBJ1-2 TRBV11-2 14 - CASSSSGGHRGYTF TGTGCCAGCAGCTCGTCAGGAGGTCATCGTGGCTACACCTTC
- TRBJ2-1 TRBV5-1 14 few CASSLRGPNNEQFF TGCGCCAGCAGCTTACGGGGGCCGAACAATGAGCAGTTCTTC
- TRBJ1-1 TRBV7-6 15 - CASSPGKEGRTEAFF TGTGCCAGCAGCCCCGGTAAAGAGGGGAGGACTGAAGCTTTCTTT
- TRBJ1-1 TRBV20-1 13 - CSAERYQRTEAFF TGCAGTGCCGAAAGATATCAGAGGACTGAAGCTTTCTTT
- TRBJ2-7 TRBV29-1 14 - CSVEDKGRGYEQYF TGCAGCGTTGAAGATAAGGGCAGGGGCTACGAGCAGTACTTC
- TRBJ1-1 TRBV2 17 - CASSEVGGMADNTEAFF TGTGCCAGCAGTGAAGTGGGGGGTATGGCAGACAACACTGAAGCTTTCTTT
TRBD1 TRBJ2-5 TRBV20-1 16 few CSAREPGQSFQETQYF TGCAGTGCTAGAGAACCGGGACAGAGCTTCCAAGAGACCCAGTACTTC
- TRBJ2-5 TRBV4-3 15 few CASSRTGERSKTQYF TGCGCCAGCAGCCGGACCGGGGAACGGTCTAAGACCCAGTACTTC
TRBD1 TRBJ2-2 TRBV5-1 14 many CASSPGQGNGELFF TGCGCCAGCAGCCCCGGACAGGGTAACGGGGAGCTGTTTTTT
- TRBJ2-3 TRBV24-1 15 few CATSDRGARTDTQYF TGTGCCACCAGTGACCGGGGGGCGCGCACAGATACGCAGTATTTT
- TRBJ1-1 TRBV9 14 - CASSVVGAATEAFF TGTGCCAGCAGCGTAGTGGGGGCGGCCACTGAAGCTTTCTTT
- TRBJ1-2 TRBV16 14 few CASSQSGQGIGYTF TGTGCCAGCAGCCAATCGGGGCAGGGAATCGGCTACACCTTC
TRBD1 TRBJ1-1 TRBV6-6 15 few CASSQPGQGAAEAFF TGTGCCAGCAGTCAACCGGGACAGGGGGCCGCTGAAGCTTTCTTT
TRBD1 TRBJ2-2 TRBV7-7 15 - CASSLGTGYGGELFF TGTGCTAGCAGCTTGGGGACAGGGTATGGCGGGGAGCTGTTTTTT
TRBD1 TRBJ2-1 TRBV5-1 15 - CASIAGTGEYNEQFF TGCGCCAGCATCGCCGGGACAGGGGAATACAATGAGCAGTTCTTC
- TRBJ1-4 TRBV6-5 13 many CASRLGRREKLFF TGTGCCTCGCGGTTGGGGAGGCGTGAAAAACTGTTTTTT
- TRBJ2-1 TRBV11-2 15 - CASSLTQTSYNDQFF TGTGCCAGCAGCTTAACACAGACCTCCTACAATGATCAGTTCTTC
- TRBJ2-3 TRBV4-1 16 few CASSPALRLSPDTQYF TGCGCCAGCAGCCCGGCCCTGCGACTCTCCCCTGATACGCAGTATTTT
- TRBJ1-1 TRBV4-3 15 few CASSEWVTGDTEAFF TGCGCCAGCAGCGAATGGGTCACCGGTGACACTGAAGCTTTCTTT
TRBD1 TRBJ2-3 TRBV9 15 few CASSVGTGHTDTQYF TGTGCCAGCAGCGTTGGGACAGGTCACACAGATACGCAGTATTTT
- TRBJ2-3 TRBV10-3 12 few CAISEWASTQYF TGTGCCATCAGTGAGTGGGCCTCTACGCAGTATTTT
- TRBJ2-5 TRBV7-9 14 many CASSLVLGRETQYF TGTGCCAGCAGTTTAGTCCTTGGAAGAGAGACCCAGTACTTC
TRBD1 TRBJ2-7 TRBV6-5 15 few CASSYTGQILYEQYF TGTGCCAGCAGTTACACGGGACAGATATTATACGAGCAGTACTTC
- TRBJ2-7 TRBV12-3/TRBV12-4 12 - CASSLQLYEQYF TGTGCCAGCAGTTTACAGCTCTACGAGCAGTACTTC
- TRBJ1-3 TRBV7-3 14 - CASSWAAIGNTIYF TGTGCCAGCAGCTGGGCGGCAATTGGAAACACCATATATTTT
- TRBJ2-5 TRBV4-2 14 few CASSQAVKQETQYF TGTGCCAGCAGCCAAGCCGTAAAGCAAGAGACCCAGTACTTC
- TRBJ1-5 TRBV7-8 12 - CASNLAGQPQHF TGTGCCAGCAACCTCGCGGGCCAGCCCCAGCATTTT
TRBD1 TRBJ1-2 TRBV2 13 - CASTGDRAYGYTF TGTGCCAGCACCGGGGACAGGGCCTATGGCTACACCTTC
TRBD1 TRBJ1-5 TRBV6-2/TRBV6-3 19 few CASSYSIASGQSMYQPQHF TGTGCCAGCAGTTACTCGATCGCCTCGGGACAGTCTATGTATCAGCCCCAGCATTTT
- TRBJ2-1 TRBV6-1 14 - CASLLGQSYNEQFF TGTGCCAGCCTCTTAGGCCAGAGCTACAATGAGCAGTTCTTC
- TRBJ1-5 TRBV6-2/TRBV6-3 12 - CASSYFRQPQHF TGTGCCAGCAGTTATTTTCGGCAGCCCCAGCATTTT
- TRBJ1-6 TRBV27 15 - CASSFRAVYNSPLHF TGTGCCAGCAGTTTTAGGGCAGTATATAATTCACCCCTCCACTTT
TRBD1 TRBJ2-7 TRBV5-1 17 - CASTLTPGQAYSYEQYF TGCGCCAGCACCCTCACTCCAGGACAGGCGTACTCCTACGAGCAGTACTTC
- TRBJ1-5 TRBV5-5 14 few CASSLQLSNQPQHF TGTGCCAGCAGCTTGCAGTTGAGCAATCAGCCCCAGCATTTT
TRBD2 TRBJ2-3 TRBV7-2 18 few CASSLGLSGGAPHVTQYF TGTGCCAGCAGCCTGGGTCTTAGCGGGGGGGCCCCCCATGTTACGCAGTATTTT
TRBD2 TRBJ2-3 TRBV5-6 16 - CASSFRVAGDTDTQYF TGTGCCAGCAGCTTCCGAGTCGCGGGGGATACAGATACGCAGTATTTT
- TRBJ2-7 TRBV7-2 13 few CASRGQWQEEQYF TGTGCCAGCAGGGGCCAATGGCAGGAGGAGCAGTACTTC
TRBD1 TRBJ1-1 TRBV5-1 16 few CASSPGQGTSNTEAFF TGCGCCAGCAGCCCGGGACAGGGCACTTCGAACACTGAAGCTTTCTTT
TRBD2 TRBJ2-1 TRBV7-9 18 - CASSLNLGLAGGHNEQFF TGTGCCAGCAGCTTAAACCTGGGCCTAGCGGGGGGCCACAATGAGCAGTTCTTC
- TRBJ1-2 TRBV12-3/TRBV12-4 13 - CASSLIQGNGYTF TGTGCCAGCAGTTTAATCCAGGGGAATGGCTACACCTTC
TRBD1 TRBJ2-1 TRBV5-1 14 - CASSAGTGINEQFF TGCGCCAGCAGCGCCGGGACAGGGATCAATGAGCAGTTCTTC
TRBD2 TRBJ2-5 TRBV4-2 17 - CASSQDPGRGGWETQYF TGTGCCAGCAGCCAAGATCCCGGTCGGGGGGGTTGGGAGACCCAGTACTTC
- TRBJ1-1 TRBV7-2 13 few CASSEDSNTEAFF TGTGCCAGCAGCGAGGACTCGAACACTGAAGCTTTCTTT